Listed here are 22 T cell receptor beta chains from one sample, sequenced in a study of blood T cell repertoires in COVID-19. TCRdb's table, derived via immunoSEQ multiplex PCR, lists solely in-frame clones and lacks some. The data show hundreds of thousands of clones, nearly 90% seen once. The sample was peripheral blood. Every receptor here comes from a woman in her late teens or twenties who had recovered from COVID-19.

The chain links TRBV10-2 to TRBJ2-3; 9 bases agree with TRBD2. CDR1 is WSHSY, CDR2 SAAADI, per germline. The CDR3 spans 16 residues. V trimming: 2 bases; J trimming: 3 bases; junction bases outside the gene matches: 6. The CDR3 DNA sequence: TGCGCCAGCAGTGAGCTGGCTAGCGGGATAACAGATACGCAGTATTTT. Amino acid sequence: CASSELASGITDTQYF.

The chain joins TRBV21-1 to TRBJ1-1; TRBD1, as called in the table, went unchecked against the DNA. TRBV21-1 represents a pseudogene. The CDR3 is 16 residues long. DNA for the CDR3: TGTGCCAGCAGCAAAGCGTCAGGGGGAGAGGGCACTGAAGCTTTCTTT. Protein sequence: CASSKASGGEGTEAFF.

The genes are TRBV14 and TRBJ2-3; TRBD1 agrees at 8 bases. In germline, CDR1 is SGHDN, CDR2 FVKESK. The ends lost 1 base at V and 2 bases at J; junction bases unmatched: 17. This CDR3 is 20 amino acids long. The CDR3 nucleotides are TGTGCCAGCAGCCAAGTCAATCAGGGGGCCGAACGATACTTCACAGATACGCAGTATTTT. This translates into CASSQVNQGAERYFTDTQYF. The complete variable domain, with remaining parts taken from reference TRBV14 and TRBJ2-3, reads EAGVTQFPSHSVIEKGQTVTLRCDPISGHDNLYWYRRVMGKEIKFLLHFVKESKQDESGMPNNRFLAERTGGTYSTLKVQPAELEDSGVYFCASSQVNQGAERYFTDTQYFGPGTRLTVL.

The rearrangement joins TRBV5-1 to TRBJ2-1, with 7 bases aligning to TRBD1. The CDR3 sequence is 14 residues long. In germline, CDR1 is SGHRS, CDR2 YFSETQ. V gave up 0 bases and J gave up 7 bases; unmatched junction bases: 4. The DNA for the CDR3 is TGCGCCAGCAGCTTGGCGGGACAGAGGAATGAGCAGTTCTTC. Protein product: CASSLAGQRNEQFF.

The chain joins TRBV7-6 to TRBJ2-6, with D possibly TRBD2 on 6 matching bases. This CDR3 region has 18 residues. From germline, CDR1 is SGHVS and CDR2 FNYEAQ. V was shortened by 0 bases and J by 0 bases, with 12 bases between the two germline ends. CDR3 loop: CASSLAGAGSSGANVLTF. The CDR3 bases are TGTGCCAGCAGCTTAGCTGGAGCCGGGAGCTCTGGGGCCAACGTCCTGACTTTC.

The chain recombines TRBV7-2 with TRBJ2-7, with D possibly being TRBD2 (6 bases). The CDR3 is 15 residues long. V lost 1 base and J lost 3, with 13 bases in between. The germline gives CDR1 SGHTA, CDR2 FQGNSA. The CDR3 DNA follows: TGTGCCAGCAGCTTAGGTCCCGGGACTTACTACGAGCAGTACTTC. Amino acid sequence: CASSLGPGTYYEQYF.

The V and J genes are TRBV18 and TRBJ1-2; D possibly corresponds to TRBD1 (5 bases). CDR1 is KGHSH, CDR2 LQKENI, per germline. CDR3 length equals 14 residues. Trimming took 2 bases from V and 2 from J, leaving 9 bases between them. The CDR3 DNA is TGTGCCAGCTCACCAGTTGGGGGGAACTATGGCTACACCTTC. Its translation is CASSPVGGNYGYTF.

The V and J genes are TRBV27 and TRBJ1-2; D is ambiguous. This CDR3 comprises 15 residues. The V end lost 7 bases, the J end lost 4 bases, and 19 bases lay between the germline ends. The V gene's germline CDR1 is MNHEY and CDR2 SMNVEV (reference sequence). The CDR3 bases are TGTGCCAGCAAGGCGGGCGGTCCCCCTATCTATGGCTACACCTTC. This translates into CASKAGGPPIYGYTF.

The gene calls are TRBV7-2 and TRBJ2-3; D ambiguous. This CDR3 has 14 residues. CDR1 and CDR2 from the germline V gene are SGHTA and FQGNSA. V lost 1 base to trimming and J lost 2 bases, with 7 bases between them. The CDR3 region has the DNA TGTGCCAGCAGCTTAGGCGTCTTCACAGATACGCAGTATTTT. Translation gives CASSLGVFTDTQYF.

The rearrangement links TRBV12-3 or TRBV12-4 to TRBJ1-5, with 9 bases identical to TRBD1. J gave up 5 bases and V 6 bases, and 2 bases lay outside the gene matches. The CDR3 contains 13 residues. The CDR3 loop is CASRGTGHQPQHF. The CDR3 region has the DNA TGTGCCAGCAGAGGGACAGGGCATCAGCCCCAGCATTTT.

This clone was observed a handful of times. The rearrangement uses TRBV19 and TRBJ2-1; TRBD1 matches at 10 bases. Trimming took 4 bases from V and 4 from J; bases not matched to a gene: 10. The CDR3 is made up of 17 amino acids. Per the germline V gene, CDR1 is LNHDA and CDR2 is SQIVND (reference sequence). The CDR3 DNA is TGTGCCAGTAGTAGTCTAATTCCGGGACAGGGGTACAATGAGCAGTTCTTC. Its protein is CASSSLIPGQGYNEQFF.

The rearrangement joins TRBV19 to TRBJ2-1; D possibly corresponds to TRBD2 (6 bases). Looked up from germline, CDR1 is LNHDA and CDR2 is SQIVND (reference sequence). Trimming took 3 bases from V and 7 from J, leaving 19 bases between them. This CDR3 contains 16 residues. The CDR3 DNA sequence: TGTGCCAGTAGTATGGAGGCGGGATCGGGTAAAAATGAGCAGTTCTTC. Translation: CASSMEAGSGKNEQFF.

The V and J genes are TRBV6-2 or TRBV6-3 and TRBJ1-3; unclear D gene. The CDR3 sequence is 15 residues long. The ends were cut back, 3 bases at V and 0 bases at J, with 9 bases in the middle. Germline CDR1 and CDR2: MNHEY and SVGEGT. The CDR3 DNA reads TGTGCCAGCAGTTATGGACTTCCCTCTGGAAACACCATATATTTT. Protein sequence: CASSYGLPSGNTIYF.

In this sample, this clone turned up once. The genes are TRBV13 and TRBJ2-3; 7 bases map to TRBD1. The CDR3 contains 16 residues. The junction had 8 bases not matched to a gene; V was cut back by 4 bases and J by 1 base. The germline CDR1 and CDR2 sequences are PRHDT and FYEKMQ (reference sequence). CDR3 coding DNA: TGTGCCAGCAGCTCGGGACAGACCGTGCGCACAGATACGCAGTATTTT. Protein product: CASSSGQTVRTDTQYF. Drawing the rest from reference TRBV13 and TRBJ2-3, the complete variable domain is AAGVIQSPRHLIKEKRETATLKCYPIPRHDTVYWYQQGPGQDPQFLISFYEKMQSDKGSIPDRFSAQQFSDYHSELNMSSLELGDSALYFCASSSGQTVRTDTQYFGPGTRLTVL.

V and J are TRBV5-1 and TRBJ2-3; D is unclear. The germline V and J ends were trimmed by 1 base and 4 bases, with 4 bases remaining between them. The CDR3 is 12 residues long. Germline-derived CDR1 and CDR2 are SGHRS and YFSETQ. The CDR3 DNA is TGCGCCAGCAGCTTGCATGCAGATACGCAGTATTTT. It specifies CASSLHADTQYF. Looking up the rest from reference TRBV5-1 and TRBJ2-3 gives the full variable domain: KAGVTQTPRYLIKTRGQQVTLSCSPISGHRSVSWYQQTPGQGLQFLFEYFSETQRNKGNFPGRFSGRQFSNSRSEMNVSTLELGDSALYLCASSLHADTQYFGPGTRLTVL.

The chain couples TRBV19 to TRBJ2-7; tentatively, D is TRBD2 (5 bases). The CDR3 length is 15 residues. The V end was cut by 2 bases, the J end by 0 bases, with 11 bases between. CDR1 is LNHDA and CDR2 is SQIVND in the germline V gene (reference sequence). CDR3 nucleotide sequence: TGTGCCAGTAGTATATTAGCGCGCCACTCCTACGAGCAGTACTTC. It is translated as CASSILARHSYEQYF.

This chain joins TRBV7-3 and TRBJ1-1, with D unresolved. CDR1 and CDR2 (germline): SGHTA, FQGTGA. V lost 5 bases, J lost 3 bases, and 10 bases lay in between. The CDR3 consists of 13 residues. CDR3 nucleotides: TGTGCCAGCAGCACTAAGGGAGACACTGAAGCTTTCTTT. It encodes CASSTKGDTEAFF.

The gene calls are TRBV7-9 and TRBJ2-1; 8 bases are a match to TRBD1. Germline V CDR1 and CDR2: SEHNR, FQNEAQ (reference sequence). Trimming at V came to 3 bases and at J to 0 bases, leaving 7 bases not matched to a gene. CDR3 size: 17 residues. CDR3 in amino acids: CASSLHSGGASYNEQFF. The CDR3 nucleotides read TGTGCCAGCAGCTTGCACTCAGGGGGCGCCTCCTACAATGAGCAGTTCTTC.

This chain connects TRBV29-1 to TRBJ2-7; weak D call: TRBD1 (5 bases). CDR1 and CDR2 from the germline V gene are SQVTM and ANQGSEA. The CDR3 is made up of 14 amino acids. The V end was cut by 2 bases, the J end by 0 bases, with 11 bases between. As DNA, the CDR3 is TGCAGCGTTGAACAGGGAAGCCCCTCCTACGAGCAGTACTTC. Translated, it gives CSVEQGSPSYEQYF.

The chain couples TRBV5-4 to TRBJ1-2; 7 bases line up with TRBD1. This CDR3 is 16 amino acids long. From germline, CDR1 is SGHNT and CDR2 YYREEE (reference sequence). With 3 bases clipped from V and 3 bases from J, the junction kept 11 bases outside the gene matches. CDR3 amino acids: CASSSIPGQTHYGYTF. The CDR3 coding sequence is TGTGCCAGCAGCTCGATACCGGGACAGACCCACTATGGCTACACCTTC.

With respect to this clone: The sample carries other DNA sequences with the same CDR3. The chain links TRBV11-2 to TRBJ2-7; D might be TRBD1 (6 bases). Germline-derived CDR1 and CDR2 are SGHAT and FQNNGV. V lost 1 base and J lost 2, with 9 bases in between. The CDR3 is 14 residues long. The CDR3 DNA reads as TGTGCCAGCAGCTTAGTGGCAGGGGCCTACGAGCAGTACTTC. Residues: CASSLVAGAYEQYF.

The V and J genes are TRBV4-1 and TRBJ1-2; D perhaps matches TRBD1 (5 bases). Deletions cut 6 bases from V and 7 bases from J, with 18 bases between. The CDR3 length is 14 residues. Germline lookup yields CDR1 MGHRA and CDR2 YSYEKL. The CDR3 loop is CASRVESGRGGYTF. The CDR3 DNA sequence: TGCGCCAGCAGGGTAGAGAGCGGGAGGGGTGGCTACACCTTC.